The clone carrying this TCR beta chain was observed at least ten times. Its antigen is currently unknown. Then a second PCR, running roughly 7 to 11 cycles, was carried out with a sample-barcoded 5' primer and a J-beta primer mix. One entry per CDR3 protein, called by TCRdb with MiXCR from the 5' RACE reads. The sample has approximately 1.5 million distinct CDR3 sequences, roughly 32% seen once; the top ten hold about 11%. The data originate from a study of blood T cells in healthy people across ages. Overall study results and limits: The study regarded diversity estimates from one million T cells as underestimates.

The CDR3 is 13 residues long. Trimming cost V 4 bases and J 1 base; bases outside gene matches: 4. Germline V gene lookup returns CDR1 SQVTM and CDR2 ANQGSEA. The sequence was collected from a woman in her twenties or thirties in good health. The chain employs TRBV29-1 and TRBJ2-7, with 7 bases fitting TRBD2. Sequenced sample: blood. In DNA form, the CDR3 reads TGCAGCGTTGTGTCTAGCGGTTCCTACGAGCAGTACTTC. Its protein is CSVVSSGSYEQYF.